This note documents a single T cell receptor beta chain sequence. Its antigen is as yet unknown. The CDR3 extends over 12 amino acids. The germline V and J ends were trimmed by 4 bases and 4 bases, with 10 bases remaining between them. Looked up from germline, CDR1 is GTSNPN and CDR2 is SVGIG (reference sequence). The authors extracted RNA and reverse transcribed it into cDNA as the sequencing template. Profiling relied on immunoSEQ multiplex PCR, and the TCRdb table lists in-frame clones only, not all of them. Of over 85,000 clones listed, about 58% are singletons. Treatment of the sample: oral pan-JAK inhibitor, 5-10 mg twice daily. The researchers isolated CD4+ and CD8+ T cells from PBMCs by sorting. The data originate from a study of CD8+ T cells in alopecia areata. Study background: Treated patients were given oral tofacitinib, which was dosed at 5 to 10 mg twice daily.

Notes on the study in general: Many expanded lesional clones persisted during tofacitinib (in both scalp and blood). Among the top 100, expanded CD8+ clones, as well as scalp clonality, were significantly decreased by tofacitinib.

This clonotype was obtained from a human donor with alopecia areata. Source: CD8+ T cells sorted from blood, taken at week 4, from a patient treated with tofacitinib. The genes are TRBV30 and TRBJ1-1; D is perhaps TRBD1 (5 bases). DNA of the CDR3: TGTGCCTGGAACGGACATTCCACTGAAGCTTTCTTT. Translated, it gives CAWNGHSTEAFF.